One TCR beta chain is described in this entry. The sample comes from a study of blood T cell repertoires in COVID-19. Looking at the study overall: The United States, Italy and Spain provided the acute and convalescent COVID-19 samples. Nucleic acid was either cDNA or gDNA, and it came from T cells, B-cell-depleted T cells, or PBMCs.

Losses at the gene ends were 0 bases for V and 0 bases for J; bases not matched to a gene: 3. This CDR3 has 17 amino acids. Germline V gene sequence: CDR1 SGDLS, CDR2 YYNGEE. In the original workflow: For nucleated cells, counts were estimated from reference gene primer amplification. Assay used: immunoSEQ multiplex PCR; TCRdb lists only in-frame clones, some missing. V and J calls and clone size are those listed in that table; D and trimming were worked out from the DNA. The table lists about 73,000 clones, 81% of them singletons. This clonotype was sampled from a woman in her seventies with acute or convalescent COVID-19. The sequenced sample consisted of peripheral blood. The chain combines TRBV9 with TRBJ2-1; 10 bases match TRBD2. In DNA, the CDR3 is TGTGCCAGCAGCGTAGGTAGCGGGGGGAGCTCCTACAATGAGCAGTTCTTC. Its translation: CASSVGSGGSSYNEQFF.